This TCR beta chain was captured in a study of control samples from healthy donors and cancer patients. The CDR3 sequence is 16 residues long. V lost 3 bases, J lost 0 bases, and 8 bases stayed unmatched. Germline V CDR1 and CDR2: MNHEY, SMNVEV (reference sequence). Generated by immunoSEQ multiplex PCR, the TCRdb table keeps only in-frame clones and is missing some. The sample holds 400,000 to 450,000 clones; about nine tenths are singletons and the top ten take around 6.8%. The sequencing sample was made of PBMCs. This rearrangement joins TRBV27 to TRBJ2-7, with TRBD1 identical over 7 bases. The sequence was obtained from a man aged 35 to 55 with head and neck cancer. This CDR3 reads CASSLQGTVSSYEQYF. The CDR3 bases are TGTGCCAGCAGTTTGCAGGGGACAGTTAGCTCCTACGAGCAGTACTTC.